This T cell receptor (beta chain) originates from a study of cytomegalovirus exposure and HLA in healthy donors. Study information: The roughly 700 first-cohort repertoires shared a platform with the approximately 130 validation repertoires, as reported in a later analysis.

This CDR3 comprises 16 residues. Germline V gene sequence: CDR1 MGHRA, CDR2 YSYEKL. V gave up 4 bases and J gave up 5 bases; unmatched junction bases: 12. The assay was immunoSEQ multiplex PCR, and TCRdb's table has in-frame clones only and misses some. This table holds over 60,000 clones, 95% to 97% found once. The receptor was isolated from a man aged 18 to 30 in good health and CMV-seronegative. Specimen: PBMCs. The rearrangement joins TRBV4-1 to TRBJ2-3; 7 positions agree with TRBD1. CDR3 coding DNA: TGCGCCAGCAGCCTCGCAGGGGGAAATGCCGGAGATACGCAGTATTTT. This codes for CASSLAGGNAGDTQYF.